Below, 10 T cell receptor beta chains from the same sample are listed, as sequenced in a study of T cells in women clearing cervical HPV infection. Only in-frame clones appear in the TCRdb table, and some are missing; sequencing was by immunoSEQ multiplex PCR. This sample contains fewer than 50,000 clones. Sequencing used blood buffy coat. The receptors stem from a woman between 18 and 70 years old with a cervical HPV16 infection that either progressed to CIN3+ or cleared (not recorded which).

Turning to this clone: The CDR3 is cut off 3 residues early in the read; its end comes from the germline J gene. The chain recombines TRBV5-4 with TRBJ2-2; TRBD2 matches 15 bases. Trimming at V came to 3 bases and at J to 6 bases, leaving 0 bases not matched to a gene. There are 15 residues in the CDR3. Germline CDR1 and CDR2: SGHNT and YYREEE (reference sequence). The CDR3 protein is CASSWTSGGAGELFF. The covered CDR3 bases are TGTGCCAGCAGCTGGACTAGCGGGGGGGCCGGGGAG.

About this clone itself: The read ends 3 residues before the CDR3 terminus; that terminus is restored from the germline J gene. V gene TRBV5-4 combines with J gene TRBJ1-2, with a weak D call TRBD1 (5 bases). Trimming shortened V by 3 bases and J by 5 bases, and 14 bases separated the two germline ends. The CDR3 runs to 14 residues. CDR1 is SGHNT and CDR2 is YYREEE in the germline V gene (reference sequence). Partial CDR3 DNA: TGTGCCAGCAGCTCGGCACAGGTCCTTTATGGC. It specifies CASSSAQVLYG. In full, the CDR3 reads CASSSAQVLYGYTF.

Comments on this clone: The missing CDR3 end, 3 residues past where the read stops, is filled in from the germline J gene. The chain combines TRBV19 with TRBJ2-1, with D possibly being TRBD2 (6 bases). The CDR3 totals 16 residues. V was pared by 4 bases and J by 3 bases, with 16 bases between. Germline lookup yields CDR1 LNHDA and CDR2 SQIVND (reference sequence). CDR3 residues: CASSRGWRGLYNEQFF. CDR3 DNA, as far as it was read: TGTGCCAGTAGTAGAGGGTGGAGGGGCCTCTACAATGAG.

About this clone: Read coverage stops 3 residues before the CDR3 terminus; the germline J gene supplies the remainder. The chain is built from TRBV7-6 and TRBJ2-7; 7 nucleotides align to TRBD1. This CDR3 spans 16 amino acids. The trim removed 3 bases at V and 3 bases at J, leaving 11 bases unmatched. CDR1 is SGHVS and CDR2 is FNYEAQ in the germline V gene. The part of the CDR3 DNA that was read is TGTGCCAGCAGCTTTAGTCGACAGGGTAATAGCTACGAG. Translating it yields CASSFSRQGNSYE. The full CDR3 protein is CASSFSRQGNSYEQYF. The full variable domain, in which reference TRBV7-6 and TRBJ2-7 provide the parts outside the CDR3, is GAGVSQSPRYKVTKRGQDVALRCDPISGHVSLYWYRQALGQGPEFLTYFNYEAQQDKSGLPNDRFSAERPEGSISTLTIQRTEQRDSAMYRCASSFSRQGNSYEQYFGPGTRLTVT.

Notes on this clone: The read stops 3 residues short of the end of the CDR3; the missing end is completed from the germline J gene. The rearrangement uses TRBV20-1 and TRBJ2-1; TRBD2 might be the D (6 bases). Trimming took off 6 bases at V and 8 bases at J, with 11 bases between the two ends. Germline CDR1 reads DFQATT; CDR2 reads SNEGSKA (reference sequence). The CDR3 runs 11 residues. The sequenced part of the CDR3 DNA is TGCAGTGCATCTCTAGCGCATGAG. Its protein product is CSASLAHE. The whole CDR3 region reads CSASLAHEQFF.

Turning to this clone: The read halts 3 residues ahead of the CDR3 end, with the missing end drawn from the germline J gene. The V call is TRBV7-2, the J call TRBJ1-2; D perhaps matches TRBD1 (6 bases). Trimming removed 1 base from V and 6 bases from J, with 9 bases in between. The germline V gene has CDR1 SGHTA and CDR2 FQGNSA. The CDR3 loop spans 13 amino acids. The CDR3 loop is CASSLVRGDGYTF. The CDR3 bases that were read are TGTGCCAGCAGCTTAGTCAGGGGTGATGGC.

As concerns this clone: The read terminates 3 residues before the CDR3 end, so the remaining end is supplied by the germline J gene. The chain carries TRBV30 and TRBJ1-6; D is unresolved. Germline CDR1 GTSNPN, CDR2 SVGIG (reference sequence). V was clipped by 5 bases and J by 4 bases, with 15 bases between them. CDR3 length: 15 amino acids. The sequenced part of the CDR3 DNA is TGTGCCTGGCAGTCAGGCCTGGATTATAATTCACCC. This sequence encodes CAWQSGLDYNSP. Given in full, the CDR3 is CAWQSGLDYNSPLHF.

A word on this clone: The read finishes 3 residues shy of the CDR3 end, and the germline J gene is used to complete it. The chain employs TRBV7-3 and TRBJ1-2; 9 nucleotides line up with TRBD1. The V gene's germline CDR1 is SGHTA and CDR2 FQGTGA. There are 15 residues in the CDR3. V shed 5 bases, J shed 4 bases, and the junction held 8 bases outside the gene matches. The DNA read from the CDR3 is TGTGCCAGCAGCCCCACAGGGGGCAGCCTCTATGGC. Protein product: CASSPTGGSLYG. In full, the CDR3 reads CASSPTGGSLYGYTF.

Details on this clone: The read is 3 residues too short to cover the CDR3 end, so that end is filled in from the germline J gene. The V call is TRBV7-3, the J call TRBJ2-2; TRBD2 matches at 7 bases. The CDR3 consists of 13 residues. Trimming removed 2 bases from V and 6 bases from J; junction bases left unmatched: 0. Germline assignment: CDR1 SGHTA and CDR2 FQGTGA. The CDR3 loop reads CASSLGGAGELFF. The CDR3 bases that were read are TGTGCCAGCAGCTTAGGGGGGGCCGGGGAG.

Concerning this clone: Sequencing ends 3 residues short of the CDR3 end; the germline J gene provides the rest. The chain recombines TRBV10-3 with TRBJ2-2; TRBD2 matches at 7 bases. Germline CDR1 reads ENHRY; CDR2 reads SYGVKD. V trimming: 3 bases; J trimming: 6 bases; junction bases outside the gene matches: 7. The CDR3 is 15 residues long. CDR3 amino acids: CAISDGGRFPGELFF. The covered CDR3 bases are TGTGCCATCAGTGATGGCGGGAGATTCCCCGGGGAG.